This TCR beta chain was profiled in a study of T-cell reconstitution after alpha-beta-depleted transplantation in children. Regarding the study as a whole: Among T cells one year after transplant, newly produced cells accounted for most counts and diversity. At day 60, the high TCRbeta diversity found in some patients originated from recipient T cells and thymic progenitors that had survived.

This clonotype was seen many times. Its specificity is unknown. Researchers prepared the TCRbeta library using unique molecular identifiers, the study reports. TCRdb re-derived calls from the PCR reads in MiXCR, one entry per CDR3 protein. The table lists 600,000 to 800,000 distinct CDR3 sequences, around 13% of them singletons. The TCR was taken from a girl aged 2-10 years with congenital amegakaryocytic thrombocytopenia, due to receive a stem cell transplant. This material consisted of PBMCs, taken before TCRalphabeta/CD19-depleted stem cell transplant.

In DNA form, the CDR3 reads TGTGCCCCAGCCGGGAGGGAGCTGTTTTTT. This translates into CAPAGRELFF. The genes are TRBV9 and TRBJ2-2; TRBD2 is a possible D gene (5 bases). This CDR3 is built from 10 residues. CDR1 and CDR2 (germline): SGDLS, YYNGEE. V was clipped by 10 bases and J by 9 bases, with 10 bases between them.